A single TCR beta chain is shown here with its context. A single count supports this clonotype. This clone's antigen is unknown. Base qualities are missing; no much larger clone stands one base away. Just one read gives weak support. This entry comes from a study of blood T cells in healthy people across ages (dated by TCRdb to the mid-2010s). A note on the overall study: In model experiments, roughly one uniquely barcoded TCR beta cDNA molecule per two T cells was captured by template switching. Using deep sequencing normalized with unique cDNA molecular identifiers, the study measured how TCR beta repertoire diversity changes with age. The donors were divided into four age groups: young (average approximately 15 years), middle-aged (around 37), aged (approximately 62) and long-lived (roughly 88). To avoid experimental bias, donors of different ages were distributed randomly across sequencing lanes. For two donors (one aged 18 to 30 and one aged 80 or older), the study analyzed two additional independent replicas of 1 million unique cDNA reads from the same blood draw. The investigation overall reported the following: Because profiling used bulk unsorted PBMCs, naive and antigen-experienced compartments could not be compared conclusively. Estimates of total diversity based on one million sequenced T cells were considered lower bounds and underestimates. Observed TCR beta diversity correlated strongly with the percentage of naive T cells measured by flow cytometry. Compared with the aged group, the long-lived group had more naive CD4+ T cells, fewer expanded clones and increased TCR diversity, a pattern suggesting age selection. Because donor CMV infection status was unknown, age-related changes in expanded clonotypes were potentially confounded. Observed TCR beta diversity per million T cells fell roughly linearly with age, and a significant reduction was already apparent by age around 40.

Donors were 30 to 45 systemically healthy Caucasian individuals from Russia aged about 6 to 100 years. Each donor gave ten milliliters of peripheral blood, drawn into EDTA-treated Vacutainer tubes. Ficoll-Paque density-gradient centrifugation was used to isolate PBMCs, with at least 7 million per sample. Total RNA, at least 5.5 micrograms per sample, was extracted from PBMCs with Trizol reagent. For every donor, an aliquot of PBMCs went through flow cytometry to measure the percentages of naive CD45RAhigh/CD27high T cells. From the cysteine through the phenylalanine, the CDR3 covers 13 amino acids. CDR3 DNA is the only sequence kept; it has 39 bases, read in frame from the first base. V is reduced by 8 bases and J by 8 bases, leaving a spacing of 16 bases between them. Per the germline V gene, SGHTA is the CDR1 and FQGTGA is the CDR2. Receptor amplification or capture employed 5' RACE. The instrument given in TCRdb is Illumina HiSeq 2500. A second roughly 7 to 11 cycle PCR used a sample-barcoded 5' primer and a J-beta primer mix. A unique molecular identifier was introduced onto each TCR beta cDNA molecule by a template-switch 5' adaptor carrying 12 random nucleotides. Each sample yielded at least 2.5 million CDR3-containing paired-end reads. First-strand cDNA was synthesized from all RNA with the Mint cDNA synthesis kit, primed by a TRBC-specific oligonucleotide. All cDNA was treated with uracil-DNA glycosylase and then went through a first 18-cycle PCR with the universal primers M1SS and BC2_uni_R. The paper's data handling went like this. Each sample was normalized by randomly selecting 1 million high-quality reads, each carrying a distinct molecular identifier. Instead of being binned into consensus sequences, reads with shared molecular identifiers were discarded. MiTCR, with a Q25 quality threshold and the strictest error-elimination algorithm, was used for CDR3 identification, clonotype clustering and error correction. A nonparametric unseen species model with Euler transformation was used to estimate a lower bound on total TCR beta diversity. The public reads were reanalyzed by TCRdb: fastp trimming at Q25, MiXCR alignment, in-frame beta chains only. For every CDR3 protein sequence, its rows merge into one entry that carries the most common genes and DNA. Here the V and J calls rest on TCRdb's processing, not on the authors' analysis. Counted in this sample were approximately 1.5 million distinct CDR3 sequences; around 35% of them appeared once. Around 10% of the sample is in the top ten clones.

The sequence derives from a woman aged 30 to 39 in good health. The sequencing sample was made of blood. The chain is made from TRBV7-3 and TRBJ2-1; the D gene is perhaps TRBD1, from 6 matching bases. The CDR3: CASGEGVIDEQFF. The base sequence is TGTGCCAGCGGTGAGGGGGTGATCGATGAGCAGTTCTTC. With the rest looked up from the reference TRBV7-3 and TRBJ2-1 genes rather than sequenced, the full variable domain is GAGVSQTPSNKVTEKGKYVELRCDPISGHTALYWYRQSLGQGPEFLIYFQGTGAADDSGLPNDRFFAVRPEGSVSTLKIQRTERGDSAVYLCASGEGVIDEQFFGPGTRLTVL.